This TCR beta chain was profiled in a study of cytomegalovirus exposure and HLA in healthy donors. Broader study findings: Another analysis was done later, and it associated 16,951 TCR beta sequences with HLA alleles at 0.05 false discovery rate. In most subjects, TCR beta sequences reportedly gave accurate predictions of HLA-A and HLA-B alleles.

In this sample, this clone turned up a few times. Its antigen is unidentified. Donors showed nominal health when sampled, although they likely had unrecorded immune exposures. Germline CDR1 and CDR2: MNHNY and SVGAGI (reference sequence). With 6 bases clipped from V and 10 bases from J, the junction kept 13 bases outside the gene matches. The CDR3 sequence is 15 residues long. Both 60 Vbeta primers and 13 Jbeta primers went into the PCR. As handled by the study authors: As a later analysis found, there were 78 million or so unique TCR beta chains, of which roughly 11 million were shared. Data came from immunoSEQ multiplex PCR; TCRdb stores just in-frame clones and leaves some out. V, J and clone size reflect that table, while D and trimming were determined from the DNA. Of 150,000 or so clones in the sample, roughly three quarters were seen once.

This chain links TRBV6-6 with TRBJ2-2, with 8 bases matching TRBD1. The sequenced sample consisted of PBMCs. The TCR was taken from a male donor in good health and CMV-seronegative. The CDR3 DNA reads TGTGCCAGCAGCCCAGGGGGCGCGGGCTCTAAGGAGCTGTTTTTT. Its protein is CASSPGGAGSKELFF.